The present T cell receptor beta chain was sequenced within a study of cytomegalovirus exposure and HLA in healthy donors (dated by TCRdb to about 2017). With regard to the full study: An earlier analysis of 550 to 700 of the donors reported roughly 270 Gb of sequence data and more than 90 million unique TCR beta sequences from some 180 million T cells. In the later analysis, no new phenotypic data were used to find candidate immune exposures; instead, reliance was placed on TCR beta sequences and their occurrence across donors. An earlier analysis of fewer than 700 of the donors applied high-throughput TCR beta sequencing to assess whether each TCR beta V gene segment acted as functional or pseudogenic. HLA typing covered class I and class II loci at four-digit resolution. The study aimed to test whether cataloging public T cell receptors could reveal signatures of past pathogen exposure. Every discovery cohort repertoire had been produced on one sequencing platform. Using immunosequencing, the study profiled T cell repertoires from about 610 subjects and related those repertoires to cytomegalovirus serostatus. Donor age, sex, ethnicity and CMV serostatus were collected together with the repertoire data. In a later analysis, previously published TCR beta repertoires from hundreds of donors were re-analyzed and high-resolution HLA genotyping was added so that TCR occurrence patterns could be studied. Genome-wide SNP genotypes for about three fifths of the roughly 670 donors were used in a later genetic analysis, which treated that subset as a discovery cohort. Typing coverage differed by locus: A, B, C, DRB1 and DQB1 were typed in roughly 629-630 donors, DQA1 in 500 to 550, DPA1 in 600 to 610, and DPB1 in 472. Several DR-DQ haplotypes were treated as single units for association and clustering because of strong linkage in the cohort. The study combined high-throughput TCR immunosequencing, statistical association of individual TCRs with disease status, and machine learning to predict cytomegalovirus infection status. Among the roughly 400 genotyped donors, around 79% belonged to the genetic ancestry cluster associated with self-reported Caucasian donors. About 300 gigabases of sequencing data and tens of millions of unique TCR sequences were included in an early release covering 550 to 800 HLA-typed donors. Among around 400 genotyped donors of the cohort, an average of around 250,000 unique TCR beta nucleotide sequences was sequenced per donor, of which about 18% were non-productive. A separate validation cohort of roughly 120 different subjects was used in addition to the 666-subject first cohort.

To note about this clone: It lacks a known antigen. No much larger clonotype is one base removed from it; base qualities were not supplied.

Library creation used the immunoSEQ multiplex PCR assay. For the multiplex PCR, a mixture combining 60 forward primers for TCR Vbeta segments and 13 reverse primers for TCR Jbeta segments was used. The CDR3 region of rearranged TCR beta genes was amplified from genomic DNA with a multiplex PCR assay. The Illumina HiSeq System was used to sequence the amplified TCR beta libraries as 87-base-pair reads. Processing in the source paper ran as follows. In a later analysis, some 80 million unique TCR beta chains were counted across the roughly 610 repertoires, and roughly 10 million of these chains were shared by at least two donors. A nearest-neighbor algorithm error-corrected the raw reads and collapsed the reads into unique sequences, merging closely related sequences to remove PCR and sequencing errors. V, D and J gene segments were assigned by aligning CDR3 sequences to IMGT reference sequences. For a sequence to be retained, at least a six-nucleotide match to both a V gene segment and a J gene segment was required. Rearrangements were classified as productive when the CDR3 lacked stop codons and remained in frame with V and J, and all other rearrangements were classified as non-productive. CDR3 was defined according to IMGT convention as the region running from the second conserved V-encoded cysteine to the conserved J-encoded phenylalanine. In an earlier analysis of just under 600 of the donors, sequences lacking an unambiguous match to a single V gene segment were excluded. An earlier analysis of fewer than 750 of the donors classified V segments as functional when productive rearrangements were above 56.7% and as segregating when the standard deviation between donors was above 5%. A statistical classification framework was developed to diagnose cytomegalovirus status using the catalog of TCR beta chain sequences. A later analysis assigned V and J genes by comparing TCR nucleotide sequences with IMGT/GENE-DB human TR gene sequences. The TCRdist pipeline was used in a later analysis to assign CDR3 sequences and most-parsimonious VDJ recombination scenarios. In a later analysis, each TCR beta chain was defined by its CDR3 amino acid sequence together with its V-gene family, and reads lacking a unique V-gene family were excluded. In a later analysis, several hundred highly shared, low-generation-probability nucleotide sequences were removed to address suspected cross-contamination and a sequencing artifact. A later analysis calculated a clonal expansion index for each public chain from normalized within-repertoire ranks of inferred template counts. A later analysis computed generation probabilities with a VDJ recombination model fitted to out-of-frame rearrangements, and checked the results against IGoR. In a later analysis, TCR-TCR, TCR-HLA and TCR-CMV co-occurrence was scored with hypergeometric tests, and a repertoire-size bias correction was applied to TCR pairs. To estimate false discovery rates, a later analysis permuted the HLA or CMV assignments 20 times. In a later analysis, co-occurring TCRs were grouped using DBSCAN, and TCRdist sequence similarity was added for clustering within HLA-allele-positive subsets. Repertoires with fewer than 30,000 or more than 120,000 public chains were left out of co-occurrence clustering, as were a handful of repertoires with anomalous nucleotide sharing. Sourced from immuneACCESS, this table was stored by TCRdb with only in-frame sequences that have V and J called. A share of the clones is absent; for the studies checked, an unresolved V gene accounts for under half, and the remainder has no known explanation. That table is the source of V, J and clone size, and D and trimming were worked out from the DNA. For this sample the table gives some 190,000 clones, of which 65% to 85% were detected only once. The ten largest account for 1.3% to 1.5% of the sample.

The cohort was made up of approximately 670 healthy bone marrow donors. At the time of sampling, every cohort member was nominally healthy, though immune exposures that went unrecorded were likely present. The donor tested CMV seropositive, placing the donor among the roughly 300 seropositive members of the cohort. A peripheral blood sample was provided by each donor, and peripheral blood mononuclear cells were used for TCR beta sequencing. The Qiagen DNeasy Blood Extraction Kit was used to extract genomic DNA from the blood cell samples. Summary of the overall study and its limitations: Several of the top co-occurrence clusters appeared to be linked to parvovirus B19, influenza, CMV and Epstein-Barr virus, according to a later analysis. According to the authors, the approach could potentially be generalized to other disease states and immunological phenotypes. According to a later genetic analysis, donors in an Asian-associated ancestry cluster had fewer N-insertions in productive TCRs than the approximately 630-donor mean. When HLA alleles, especially DR and DQ, strongly co-occurred, attributing TCR associations to individual alleles was difficult. Correlated functional status among segregating V segments might reflect linkage disequilibrium, but an unknown experimental factor could not be ruled out. In a later genetic analysis, a missense DCLRE1C variant was associated with V-gene and J-gene trimming of TCR beta chains, and the association was replicated in an independent cohort. According to a later analysis, TCR association rates differed among HLA loci, with DRB1 alleles showing the most associated TCRs and HLA-C alleles showing the fewest. A group of highly shared sequence variants was considered likely to be a technical artifact of the sequencing pipeline. In this cohort, only TCR beta chains were sequenced, and detectable features were limited by the absence of alpha or paired-chain data. The earlier analysis of some 540 of the donors excluded roughly 16 rarely observed V segments, including chromosome 9 orphons, because counts were too low. A further reported finding was that TCR beta sequences accurately predicted the HLA-A and HLA-B alleles for most subjects in the first cohort. In a later analysis, HLA-associated TCR beta chains showed more clonal expansion and lower generation probabilities than non-associated chains that were equally common. A later analysis found that most CMV-associated TCR beta chains appeared HLA-restricted, with HLA associations seemingly driven largely by CMV exposure. HLA typing was unavailable for some donors at each locus, so association tests used only the typed subset. In an earlier analysis of a few hundred of the donors, most TCR beta V segments were observed in productive rearrangements about 87% or about 30% of the time, broadly matching IMGT annotations. Immune exposure information for the cohort was limited to CMV serostatus. The study gave a list of about 160 TCR beta chains associated with cytomegalovirus. Across donors, most TCR sequences were observed very rarely, whereas some public TCRs were present in many individuals. The presence/absence analyses assumed that sequencing depth was roughly uniform across donors, and that assumption may not be true. The classifier was reported to diagnose cytomegalovirus status with high specificity and sensitivity in both the original and validation cohorts. A few of the identified cytomegalovirus-associated TCR beta chains were confirmed in vitro to be specific for cytomegalovirus antigens. Some IMGT-functional V segments, including TRBV6-2 and TRBV6-3, could not be distinguished by the 87-base-pair reads and were therefore excluded. Specific HLA alleles were associated with over 15,000 TCR beta sequences at a false discovery rate of 0.05 in a later analysis.

Reading from cysteine to phenylalanine, the CDR3 counts 17 amino acids. The CDR3 DNA has 51 bases and is translated from base 1. Taken from the germline V gene, the CDR1 and CDR2 loops are SQVTM and ANQGSEA. V has 3 bases trimmed and J has 5 bases trimmed; junction bases matching no gene number 18. The V and J segments used are TRBV29-1 and TRBJ2-5; 7 nucleotides in the junction match TRBD1. This clonotype was obtained from a girl between 5 and 17 years old in good health and CMV-seropositive. The sample was PBMCs. The nucleotide sequence is given as TGCAGCGTTGATTTTCGGTCTTTGTGGGGACAGAAGGAGACCCAGTACTTC. It is translated as CSVDFRSLWGQKETQYF.